A selection of T cell receptor beta chains follows, all from one sample in a study of blood T cell repertoires in COVID-19. Sequencing used immunoSEQ multiplex PCR; TCRdb keeps in-frame clones, though not all of them. The sample lists approximately 50,000 clones, around 87% seen once, with approximately 4.7% in the top ten. Sequenced sample: peripheral blood. Every receptor here comes from a human donor in a cohort sampled during active COVID-19. Each CDR3 is given without its conserved first and last residue. Fields, in order: V gene, J gene, CDR3 protein.

V: TRBV7-9; J: TRBJ2-7; CDR3: ASSPWTSGSYEQY
V: TRBV6-6; J: TRBJ2-2; CDR3: ASKSSGRAGELF
V: TRBV28; J: TRBJ2-3; CDR3: ATLNRGRTDTQY
V: TRBV10-3; J: TRBJ2-1; CDR3: ATGGLLLNEQF
V: TRBV4-3; J: TRBJ2-3; CDR3: ASSLGQGSDTQY
V: TRBV5-1; J: TRBJ2-7; CDR3: ASTLTSGAYEQY
V: TRBV7-9; J: TRBJ2-2; CDR3: ASRPQTGGPSFTGELF
V: TRBV2; J: TRBJ2-1; CDR3: ASKRSALKPNEQF
V: TRBV3-1/TRBV3-2; J: TRBJ2-7; CDR3: ASSQVPGQGVYEQY
V: TRBV7-9; J: TRBJ2-1; CDR3: ASSLDEDEQF
V: TRBV27; J: TRBJ1-5; CDR3: ASSLGGQGYNQPQH
V: TRBV2; J: TRBJ1-5; CDR3: ASSKTPYSGQGGQPQH
V: TRBV4-1; J: TRBJ1-6; CDR3: ASSQDLVAGYNSPLH
V: TRBV10-3; J: TRBJ2-1; CDR3: AISENRLAGLNEQF
V: TRBV6-2/TRBV6-3; J: TRBJ1-2; CDR3: ASSYPLTGTYGYT
V: TRBV5-4; J: TRBJ2-7; CDR3: ASSKGQGGTYEQY
V: TRBV4-1; J: TRBJ2-2; CDR3: ASSQDERLRTGELF
V: TRBV7-9; J: TRBJ2-7; CDR3: ASSSTGVQQY
V: TRBV7-9; J: TRBJ2-1; CDR3: ASSPQNEQF
V: TRBV7-3; J: TRBJ2-6; CDR3: ASSLYGANVLT
V: TRBV14; J: TRBJ2-7; CDR3: ASSQLGTGDYEQY
V: TRBV27; J: TRBJ1-5; CDR3: ASSRTGIIQPQH